These 4 T cell receptor beta chains were sequenced from one sample in a study of early T cells in non-severe SARS-CoV-2 infection. One entry per CDR3 protein, called by TCRdb with MiXCR from the 5' RACE reads. This sample has some 61,000 distinct CDR3 sequences, with around 9.7% found just once. Sequencing was carried out using whole blood. These receptors were obtained from an adult who was a healthcare worker with PCR-confirmed SARS-CoV-2 infection or an uninfected control (not recorded which).

This clonotype was seen repeatedly, ten times or more. The chain employs TRBV12-3 or TRBV12-4 and TRBJ2-5, with TRBD1 matching over 8 bases. The CDR3 spans 14 residues. The junction had 6 bases not matched to a gene; V was cut back by 5 bases and J by 4 bases. The CDR3 DNA sequence: TGTGCCAGCAGTGAGGGACAGGCAGGAGAGACCCAGTACTTC. This codes for CASSEGQAGETQYF.

This sequence joins TRBV18 and TRBJ1-2, with a tentative D call TRBD1 (6 bases). The CDR3 runs 14 residues. V lost 8 bases and J lost 5, with 18 bases in between. The germline CDR1 and CDR2 sequences are KGHSH and LQKENI. CDR3 sequence reads: CASRPQGQGYGYTF. CDR3 in DNA: TGTGCCAGCCGCCCCCAGGGGCAAGGATATGGCTACACCTTC.

V usage is TRBV5-6 and J usage is TRBJ1-3; TRBD1 might be the D (5 bases). Germline V gene data show CDR1 as SGHDT and CDR2 as YYEEEE. Trimming left V 4 bases short and J 1 base short, with 9 bases between. This CDR3 has 14 amino acids. CDR3 bases: TGTGCCAGCAGCCTCGACAGTTCTGGAAACACCATATATTTT. This translates into CASSLDSSGNTIYF.

The V call is TRBV2, the J call TRBJ1-4; 10 bases map to TRBD1. V shed 6 bases and J 11 bases; nucleotides not matched to a gene: 9. The CDR3 is 14 residues long. CDR1 is SNHLY and CDR2 is FYNNEI in the germline V gene. CDR3 amino acids: CASSKDRGSGKLFF. The CDR3 DNA sequence: TGTGCCAGCAGCAAGGACAGGGGGTCAGGGAAACTGTTTTTT.